The T cell receptor (beta chain) under discussion was sequenced for a study of shared clonotypes between healthy human individuals. Study results and limitations: Generation probability values for non-shared clonotypes were lower than those for clonotypes shared by all four donors.

To note about this clone: The antigen remains unidentified.

The CDR3 spans 12 residues. V shed 5 bases and J shed 6 bases, with 8 bases lying between them. The germline CDR1 and CDR2 sequences are SGHTA and FQGTGA. TCRdb's copy holds only in-frame clones and misses some; the assay was immunoSEQ multiplex PCR. The data contain around 1.1 million clones, more than 75% of them singletons. The specimen was memory CD4+ T cells from PBMCs. Subset specified: CD45RA-negative fraction. This receptor was obtained from a man aged 18 to 30 in good health. Some clones in this sample may be carry-over from other donors' samples. The chain has TRBV7-3 and TRBJ2-1; no firm D call. In DNA form, the CDR3 reads TGTGCCAGCAGCCACTTTGGCAATGAGCAGTTCTTC. This encodes CASSHFGNEQFF.